The 4 T cell receptor beta chains below come from one sample, sequenced in a study of human T cells and chemical hapten exposure. MiXCR, applied by TCRdb to the RACE reads, yields one record per CDR3 protein. The data show more than 90,000 distinct CDR3 sequences, approximately 10% seen once. Time point in this sample: patch test 2, 6 weeks after DPC sensitization. Described treatment: therapeutic diphenylcyclopropenone sensitization with weekly scalp DPC. The sequencing here drew on whole blood, taken in connection with sensitization to the hapten diphenylcyclopropenone (DPC). The origin of the receptors is a woman between 40 and 50 years old with alopecia areata. Some clones in this sample may be carry-over from other donors' samples.

The table lists this clonotype with a few counts. This chain uses TRBV4-3 with TRBJ1-6, with TRBD1 as a possible D gene (5 bases). The length of the CDR3 is 15 residues. Germline V gene lookup returns CDR1 LGHNA and CDR2 YSLEER. V was pared by 4 bases and J by 7 bases, with 14 bases between. DNA of the CDR3: TGCGCCAGCAGCCGGAACAGGTTAGGGAATTCACCCCTCCACTTT. Translating gives CASSRNRLGNSPLHF.

This clonotype was counted ten times or more. The rearrangement uses TRBV5-5 and TRBJ2-7, with D perhaps matching TRBD1 (6 bases). This CDR3 is built from 14 residues. V lost 3 bases and J lost 7, with 17 bases in between. Germline V gives CDR1 SGHKS, CDR2 YYEKEE (reference sequence). The CDR3 loop reads CASSSPTGAGEQYF. In DNA, the CDR3 is TGTGCCAGCAGCTCCCCGACAGGTGCTGGGGAGCAGTACTTC.

The chain combines TRBV12-3 or TRBV12-4 with TRBJ2-1; tentative D call: TRBD2 (6 bases). The CDR3 consists of 17 residues. V dropped 5 bases and J dropped 2 bases, with 19 bases sitting between them. As DNA, the CDR3 is TGTGCCAGCAGTCTCCCTCGGCGGGAAAGTACCTACAATGAGCAGTTCTTC. Translation gives CASSLPRRESTYNEQFF.

This clonotype was seen more than once but under ten times. The rearrangement links TRBV20-1 to TRBJ1-3; D is possibly TRBD1 (5 bases). Trimming took 3 bases from V and 4 from J, leaving 13 bases between them. The CDR3 totals 14 residues. The germline V gene encodes CDR1 DFQATT and CDR2 SNEGSKA (reference sequence). The CDR3 loop is CSARPSGDGNTIYF. Written as DNA, the CDR3 is TGCAGTGCTAGGCCGAGTGGGGACGGAAACACCATATATTTT.